Given below is one T cell receptor beta chain in context. This sample stems from a study of CD8 T cells in Susac syndrome. CD8+ and CD4+ T cells taken from blood had their TCR beta sequenced. FACS was used to enrich TEMRA cells, whereas the CD8+ and CD4+ T cells were obtained by negative isolation. Reverse transcription used about 0.5 to 1 ug RNA and random hexamers. TCR beta CDR3 was amplified by immunoSEQ covering 54 Vbeta and 13 Jbeta. From the immunoSEQ multiplex PCR reads, TCRdb called clonotypes with MiXCR, one entry per CDR3 protein. The table records fewer than 350,000 distinct CDR3 sequences, under 95% of them present only once. Germline loops: CDR1 SGHAT, CDR2 FQNNGV. This CDR3 spans 15 amino acids. V shed 1 base and J shed 4 bases, with 13 bases lying between them.

This chain links TRBV11-2 with TRBJ1-2; D gene unclear. The sequence derives from a human donor with multiple sclerosis. Material for sequencing was CD4+ T cells from PBMCs. The CDR3 sequence is CASSLGVSEGYGYTF. The CDR3 DNA reads as TGTGCCAGCAGCTTAGGAGTATCTGAGGGCTATGGCTACACCTTC.